Below, 30 T cell receptor beta chains from the same sample are listed, as sequenced in a study of blood T cell repertoires in COVID-19. The table came from immunoSEQ multiplex PCR; TCRdb's copy has only in-frame clones and leaves some out. The table lists roughly 100,000 clones, about 89% of them singletons, with 15% to 20% in the top ten. The sequencing input was peripheral blood. Source of these receptors: a human donor in a cohort sampled during active COVID-19.

The chain uses TRBV9 and TRBJ1-1; 7 positions agree with TRBD1. V gave up 3 bases and J gave up 4 bases; unmatched junction bases: 6. Germline CDR1 SGDLS, CDR2 YYNGEE. The CDR3 spans 14 residues. The CDR3 DNA is TGTGCCAGCAGCGGCCGAACAGGGGCCACTGAAGCTTTCTTT. Translation: CASSGRTGATEAFF.

V gene TRBV6-5 combines with J gene TRBJ2-7, with TRBD1 identical over 11 bases. Trimming at V came to 6 bases and at J to 3 bases, leaving 7 bases not matched to a gene. The germline V gene encodes CDR1 MNHEY and CDR2 SVGAGI. The CDR3 length is 15 residues. In nucleotides, the CDR3 is TGTGCCAGCAGACAAGGGACAGGGGGGTTCTACGAGCAGTACTTC. Translated: CASRQGTGGFYEQYF.

The chain uses TRBV10-2 and TRBJ1-2; D remains ambiguous. This CDR3 has 11 amino acids. In germline, CDR1 is WSHSY, CDR2 SAAADI. V was trimmed by 6 bases and J by 4 bases, leaving 6 bases between them. CDR3 nucleotide sequence: TGCGCCAGCAGGAATAGCTATGGCTACACCTTC. This sequence encodes CASRNSYGYTF.

V and J are TRBV18 and TRBJ2-3; the match to TRBD1 covers 12 bases. The CDR3 runs 17 residues. From germline, CDR1 is KGHSH and CDR2 LQKENI. V was pared by 4 bases and J by 2 bases, with 7 bases of the junction left unmatched. The CDR3 spells CASSLEGTGGITDTQYF. CDR3 coding DNA: TGTGCCAGCTCACTAGAAGGGACAGGGGGCATCACAGATACGCAGTATTTT.

V and J are TRBV19 and TRBJ2-2, with 8 bases that match TRBD1. Losses at the gene ends were 3 bases for V and 9 bases for J; bases not matched to a gene: 12. This CDR3 spans 16 amino acids. Germline V gene sequence: CDR1 LNHDA, CDR2 SQIVND (reference sequence). This chain's CDR3 is CASSITGGMGGRELFF. For the CDR3, the DNA is TGTGCCAGTAGTATTACAGGGGGAATGGGTGGCCGGGAGCTGTTTTTT.

The genes are TRBV12-3 or TRBV12-4 and TRBJ1-5; no firm D call. The CDR3 loop spans 13 amino acids. The V end was cut by 3 bases, the J end by 5 bases, with 8 bases between. CDR3 DNA sequence: TGTGCCAGCAGTTTGGTGGAGGATCAGCCCCAGCATTTT. Translation gives CASSLVEDQPQHF.

The V gene is TRBV30, the J gene TRBJ1-6; D gene uncertain. Germline CDR1 GTSNPN, CDR2 SVGIG (reference sequence). V was clipped by 2 bases and J by 9 bases, with 11 bases between them. The CDR3 length is 13 residues. CDR3 region: CAWSIASGSPLHF. For the CDR3, the DNA is TGTGCCTGGAGTATAGCGTCCGGTTCACCCCTCCACTTT.

V usage is TRBV9 and J usage is TRBJ1-2, with D tentatively TRBD1 (6 bases). The CDR3 runs to 17 residues. Deletions cut 0 bases from V and 2 bases from J, with 17 bases between. Germline values: CDR1 SGDLS, CDR2 YYNGEE. In DNA form, the CDR3 reads TGTGCCAGCAGCGTAGACCCACTACAGGGATCCAACTATGGCTACACCTTC. This gives the protein CASSVDPLQGSNYGYTF.

This clone was counted between two and nine times. The J gene is TRBJ1-5, the V gene TRBV19, with D possibly being TRBD1 (6 bases). The V end lost 9 bases, the J end lost 6 bases, and 15 bases lay between the germline ends. CDR1 is LNHDA and CDR2 is SQIVND in the germline V gene (reference sequence). This CDR3 is 13 amino acids long. The CDR3 DNA reads TGTGCCAGCCGCGCGGGGGCCCGTCAGCCCCAGCATTTT. Its translation: CASRAGARQPQHF. The full variable domain, in which reference TRBV19 and TRBJ1-5 provide the parts outside the CDR3, is DGGITQSPKYLFRKEGQNVTLSCEQNLNHDAMYWYRQDPGQGLRLIYYSQIVNDFQKGDIAEGYSVSREKKESFPLTVTSAQKNPTAFYLCASRAGARQPQHFGDGTRLSIL.

This clone was counted a few times. The chain has TRBV28 and TRBJ1-6, with 9 bases identical to TRBD1. This CDR3 has 15 residues. V shed 5 bases, J shed 10 bases, and the junction held 9 bases outside the gene matches. CDR1 is MDHEN, CDR2 SYDVKM, per germline. Here the CDR3 DNA reads TGTGCCAGCAGTCCCCCGAAGACAGGGGGATCACCCCTCCACTTT. It is translated as CASSPPKTGGSPLHF.

This clone was counted a few times. The chain couples TRBV5-1 to TRBJ1-1, with D uncertain. Trimming stripped 1 base from V and 8 bases from J, with 12 bases between. In germline, CDR1 is SGHRS, CDR2 YFSETQ. The CDR3 covers 13 residues. The CDR3 loop reads CASSLSRPWEAFF. In DNA, the CDR3 is TGCGCCAGCAGCTTGAGCAGGCCCTGGGAAGCTTTCTTT.

The chain links TRBV10-3 to TRBJ1-5; 9 bases are a match to TRBD1. The CDR3 loop spans 14 amino acids. The V gene end was trimmed by 10 bases and the J gene end by 0 bases; junction bases not matched to a gene: 4. The V gene's germline CDR1 is ENHRY and CDR2 SYGVKD. CDR3 amino acids: CATDRGNSNQPQHF. Here the CDR3 DNA reads TGTGCCACCGACAGGGGGAATAGCAATCAGCCCCAGCATTTT.

Here the CDR3 reads CASSFGLSETQYF. The CDR3 DNA reads as TGTGCCAGCAGTTTTGGACTATCAGAGACCCAGTACTTC. The gene calls are TRBV28 and TRBJ2-5, with a tentative D call TRBD2 (6 bases). Germline V lookup: CDR1 MDHEN, CDR2 SYDVKM. This CDR3 comprises 13 residues. V gave up 3 bases and J gave up 4 bases, with 9 bases separating them.

This sequence joins TRBV28 and TRBJ1-1; D may be TRBD1 (6 bases). The V and J ends lost 8 bases and 3 bases respectively, with 16 bases between them. Per germline, CDR1 MDHEN and CDR2 SYDVKM. The CDR3 loop spans 14 amino acids. CDR3 in DNA: TGTGCCAGCCCACCACCGAACAGGGACACTGAAGCTTTCTTT. Amino acid sequence: CASPPPNRDTEAFF.

The chain combines TRBV5-6 with TRBJ1-2; D gene uncertain. This CDR3 region has 16 residues. Trimming took off 4 bases at V and 2 bases at J, with 18 bases between the two ends. Germline V gene data show CDR1 as SGHDT and CDR2 as YYEEEE. The CDR3 DNA reads as TGTGCCAGCAGCCGCGGTCGCGACCGTTTGAACTATGGCTACACCTTC. Protein sequence: CASSRGRDRLNYGYTF. The whole variable domain, filled in from reference TRBV5-6 and TRBJ1-2, reads DAGVTQSPTHLIKTRGQQVTLRCSPKSGHDTVSWYQQALGQGPQFIFQYYEEEERQRGNFPDRFSGHQFPNYSSELNVNALLLGDSALYLCASSRGRDRLNYGYTFGSGTRLTVV.

The genes are TRBV6-5 and TRBJ2-2, with a possible D match to TRBD1 (6 bases). Trimming removed 7 bases at V and 4 bases at J, with 13 bases between. The CDR3 is 14 amino acids. Germline V gives CDR1 MNHEY, CDR2 SVGAGI. In DNA form, the CDR3 reads TGTGCCAGCACCGTCAGGGGTGGCACCGGGGAGCTGTTTTTT. This translates into CASTVRGGTGELFF.

V and J are TRBV5-1 and TRBJ1-2; D is possibly TRBD1 (5 bases). The CDR3 consists of 16 residues. In germline, CDR1 is SGHRS, CDR2 YFSETQ. Trimming removed 0 bases from V and 4 bases from J, with 16 bases in between. CDR3 DNA: TGCGCCAGCAGCTTGGTTTATGGGGGAGGCGCCTATGGCTACACCTTC. It yields the protein CASSLVYGGGAYGYTF.

CDR3 in DNA: TGCAGCGTTGTTAGCGGGGGGAATGAGCAGTTCTTC. This sequence encodes CSVVSGGNEQFF. The chain couples TRBV29-1 to TRBJ2-1; 10 bases agree with TRBD2. After removal of 4 bases from V and 7 bases from J, the junction contained 1 base not matched to a gene. CDR3 length equals 12 residues. The germline V gene encodes CDR1 SQVTM and CDR2 ANQGSEA.

This clone appeared once. The rearrangement links TRBV30 to TRBJ1-5, with 7 bases fitting TRBD1. The germline V gene encodes CDR1 GTSNPN and CDR2 SVGIG (reference sequence). The CDR3 runs 14 residues. Germline trimming cut 4 bases from V and 3 bases from J; bases unmatched to any gene: 6. CDR3 sequence reads: CAWNLGQINQPQHF. CDR3 sequence (DNA): TGTGCCTGGAATTTGGGACAGATCAATCAGCCCCAGCATTTT.

The chain has TRBV2 and TRBJ2-1; a possible D gene is TRBD2 (5 bases). CDR1 is SNHLY, CDR2 FYNNEI, per germline. This CDR3 is 14 amino acids long. Trimming took 6 bases from V and 7 from J, leaving 16 bases between them. This CDR3 reads CASSVAGHTNEQFF. The CDR3 DNA follows: TGTGCCAGCAGCGTTGCGGGTCATACAAATGAGCAGTTCTTC.

V and J are TRBV6-5 and TRBJ1-1; TRBD1 matches at 7 bases. The length of the CDR3 is 15 residues. V dropped 2 bases and J dropped 5; count of bases not matched to a gene: 8. Germline values: CDR1 MNHEY, CDR2 SVGAGI. As DNA, the CDR3 is TGTGCCAGCAGTTACAGTACAGGGGTCCAAACTGAAGCTTTCTTT. It is translated as CASSYSTGVQTEAFF.

The CDR3 loop is CASSSTYEQYF. The CDR3 DNA follows: TGTGCCAGCAGCTCCACCTACGAGCAGTACTTC. The chain joins TRBV7-9 to TRBJ2-7; D is unresolved. The CDR3 consists of 11 residues. V dropped 4 bases and J dropped 2 bases, with 3 bases sitting between them. From germline, CDR1 is SEHNR and CDR2 FQNEAQ (reference sequence).

This chain connects TRBV2 to TRBJ1-5, with D maybe TRBD1 (5 bases). V shed 8 bases and J shed 2 bases, with 13 bases lying between them. Germline-derived CDR1 and CDR2 are SNHLY and FYNNEI. The CDR3 is 14 amino acids. The CDR3 DNA is TGTGCCAGCTCGGGGGGGGGAGGCAATCAGCCCCAGCATTTT. It codes for CASSGGGGNQPQHF.

J is TRBJ1-1 and V is TRBV6-5, with 8 bases that match TRBD1. Germline trimming cut 1 base from V and 3 bases from J; bases unmatched to any gene: 1. CDR3 size: 14 residues. Germline CDR1 and CDR2: MNHEY and SVGAGI. The CDR3: CASSYLTGDTEAFF. CDR3 DNA sequence: TGTGCCAGCAGTTACTTGACAGGGGACACTGAAGCTTTCTTT.

The CDR3 DNA follows: TGTGCCATCAGTCCAACTCAGGGGGCTAACTATGGCTACACCTTC. This sequence encodes CAISPTQGANYGYTF. The chain combines TRBV10-3 with TRBJ1-2; 7 bases line up with TRBD1. The CDR3 is made up of 15 amino acids. After removal of 5 bases from V and 0 bases from J, the junction contained 6 bases not matched to a gene. Germline V gene lookup returns CDR1 ENHRY and CDR2 SYGVKD.

The V and J genes are TRBV28 and TRBJ1-2; D unclear. Germline V gene sequence: CDR1 MDHEN, CDR2 SYDVKM. The CDR3 runs 15 residues. V lost 6 bases and J 1 base, leaving 15 bases between the germline ends. CDR3 residues: CASSTEGGLNYGYTF. CDR3 DNA sequence: TGTGCCAGCAGCACCGAGGGAGGGCTTAACTATGGCTACACCTTC.

The chain joins TRBV5-5 to TRBJ2-7; maybe TRBD1 (6 bases). The CDR3 totals 16 residues. Germline V gene lookup returns CDR1 SGHKS and CDR2 YYEKEE (reference sequence). V gave up 2 bases and J gave up 0 bases, with 15 bases separating them. CDR3: CASSLDRTRSSYEQYF. The CDR3, as DNA: TGTGCCAGCAGCTTAGACAGGACCAGGAGCTCCTACGAGCAGTACTTC.

The chain joins TRBV7-8 to TRBJ1-1; no firm D call. Germline lookup yields CDR1 SGHVS and CDR2 FQNEAQ. V gave up 1 base and J gave up 7 bases, with 25 bases separating them. The CDR3 extends over 18 amino acids. This chain's CDR3 is CASSLGRYSGSKPHEAFF. The CDR3 bases are TGTGCCAGCAGCTTAGGGCGGTATTCGGGGTCCAAGCCACATGAAGCTTTCTTT.

The chain carries TRBV7-2 and TRBJ1-5; 7 nucleotides line up with TRBD1. CDR3 length equals 16 residues. CDR1 is SGHTA, CDR2 FQGNSA, per germline. V gave up 8 bases and J gave up 2 bases; unmatched junction bases: 12. The CDR3 DNA sequence: TGTGCCAGCGCCCGAGAAGGGGGCAAGGGCAATCAGCCCCAGCATTTT. This encodes CASAREGGKGNQPQHF.

The chain links TRBV7-8 to TRBJ1-1; tentatively, D is TRBD1 (5 bases). V was trimmed by 0 bases and J by 0 bases, leaving 11 bases between them. The CDR3 contains 16 residues. The germline V gene has CDR1 SGHVS and CDR2 FQNEAQ. The CDR3 DNA reads TGTGCCAGCAGCTTAGCGGCGGCGGGGGTGAACACTGAAGCTTTCTTT. This gives the protein CASSLAAAGVNTEAFF.